This T cell receptor beta chain was recovered during a study of cytomegalovirus exposure and HLA in healthy donors (dated by TCRdb to 2015 to 2018). Concerning the study at large: An earlier analysis of about 560 of the donors reported roughly 300 Gb of sequence data and around 110 million unique TCR beta sequences obtained from about 179 million T cells. Of the 300 to 400 genotyped donors, 65% to 90% fell in the genetic ancestry cluster associated with self-reported Caucasian donors. To predict cytomegalovirus infection status, the study brought together high-throughput TCR immunosequencing, statistical association of individual TCRs with disease status, and machine learning. The study aimed to test whether signatures of past pathogen exposure could be identified by cataloging public T cell receptors. The T cell repertoires of 666 subjects were profiled by immunosequencing and related to cytomegalovirus serostatus. A later genetic analysis used genome-wide SNP genotypes for about 55% of the 666 donors, treating that subset as a discovery cohort. An earlier analysis of 450 to 750 of the donors used high-throughput TCR beta sequencing to judge whether each TCR beta V gene segment behaved as functional or pseudogenic. Class I and class II HLA loci were covered by the typing at four-digit resolution. Every discovery cohort repertoire had been produced on one sequencing platform. Besides the first cohort of more than 650 subjects, a separate validation cohort made up of 120 different subjects was used. The later analysis used no new phenotypic data to find candidate immune exposures, relying instead on TCR beta sequences and their occurrence across donors. A later analysis re-examined previously published TCR beta repertoires from just over 650 donors and added high-resolution HLA genotyping to investigate patterns of TCR occurrence. Typing coverage varied by locus: about 620-640 donors for A, B, C, DRB1 and DQB1; 500 to 550 for DQA1; about 600 for DPA1; 450 to 480 for DPB1. Because of strong linkage in the cohort, a few DR-DQ haplotypes were treated as single units for association and clustering. An early release that covered some 630 HLA-typed donors contained approximately 300 gigabases of sequencing data and tens of millions of unique TCR sequences. Donor age, sex, ethnicity and CMV serostatus were compiled together with the repertoire data. On average, about 240,000 unique TCR beta nucleotide sequences were sequenced per donor among 398 genotyped donors of the cohort, with roughly 18% of those sequences being non-productive.

Broad study findings and their caveats: Compared with the roughly 710-donor mean, donors in an Asian-associated ancestry cluster had fewer N-insertions in productive TCRs, according to a later genetic analysis. Compared with equally common non-associated chains, HLA-associated TCR beta chains in a later analysis were more clonally expanded and had lower generation probabilities. Several of the top co-occurrence clusters appeared to be linked to parvovirus B19, influenza, CMV and Epstein-Barr virus, according to a later analysis. This cohort had only TCR beta chains sequenced, and the lack of alpha or paired-chain data limited which features could be detected. Some IMGT-functional V segments, including TRBV6-2 and TRBV6-3, could not be distinguished by the 87-base-pair reads and were therefore excluded. A group of highly shared sequence variants was considered likely to be a technical artifact of the sequencing pipeline. An association between a missense DCLRE1C variant and V-gene and J-gene trimming of TCR beta chains was found in a later genetic analysis and replicated in an independent cohort. When HLA alleles, especially DR and DQ, strongly co-occurred, attributing TCR associations to individual alleles was difficult. A few of the identified cytomegalovirus-associated TCR beta chains were confirmed in vitro to be specific for cytomegalovirus antigens. In both the original and validation cohorts, the classifier was reported to diagnose cytomegalovirus status with high specificity and sensitivity. Because counts were too low, roughly 18 rarely observed V segments, including chromosome 9 orphons, were left out of the earlier analysis of a few hundred of the donors. Linkage disequilibrium might explain the correlated functional status among segregating V segments, but an unknown experimental factor could not be ruled out. Sequencing depth was assumed to be roughly uniform across donors in the presence/absence analyses, though that assumption may not hold. A further reported finding was that TCR beta sequences accurately predicted the HLA-A and HLA-B alleles for most subjects in the first cohort. An earlier analysis of some 560 of the donors showed that most TCR beta V segments appeared in productive rearrangements either about 90% or about 30% of the time, which broadly matched IMGT annotations. Because HLA typing was missing for some donors at each locus, association tests included only the typed subset. For the cohort, immune exposure information was limited to CMV serostatus. In a later analysis, about 17,000 TCR beta sequences were associated with specific HLA alleles at a false discovery rate of 0.05. A later analysis found that most CMV-associated TCR beta chains appeared HLA-restricted, with HLA associations seemingly driven largely by CMV exposure. A later analysis found that TCR association rates varied across HLA loci, with DRB1 alleles showing the most associated TCRs and HLA-C alleles the fewest. In the study, 150 to 200 TCR beta chains were listed as associated with cytomegalovirus. The authors suggested that the approach could potentially be extended to other disease states and immunological phenotypes. While some public TCRs were present in many individuals, most TCR sequences turned up only very rarely across donors.

Spanning cysteine to phenylalanine, the CDR3 consists of 15 amino acids. The read is trimmed to its CDR3 DNA, 45 bases read in frame from base 1. As encoded in the germline V gene, CDR1 is SNHLY while CDR2 is FYNNEI. Trimmed from V: 5 bases; trimmed from J: 3 bases; junction bases lacking a gene match: 7. Notes on this clone: The clone's antigen remains unknown. No base-level quality is on record; no much larger clone is a single base apart.

Library method: the immunoSEQ multiplex PCR assay. For the multiplex PCR, a mixture combining 60 forward primers for TCR Vbeta segments and 13 reverse primers for TCR Jbeta segments was used. Amplification of the CDR3 region of rearranged TCR beta genes was performed with a multiplex PCR assay on genomic DNA. The amplified TCR beta libraries were sequenced on the Illumina HiSeq System as 87-base-pair reads. As for the authors' bioinformatics: Across the 500 to 750 repertoires, a later analysis counted tens of millions of unique TCR beta chains, 9.5 million to 12 million of which were shared by at least two donors. Raw reads were error-corrected and collapsed into unique sequences by a nearest-neighbor algorithm in which closely related sequences were merged to remove PCR and sequencing errors. To assign V, D and J gene segments, CDR3 sequences were aligned to IMGT reference sequences. Each retained sequence needed at least a six-nucleotide match to both a V gene segment and a J gene segment. A rearrangement was called productive if the CDR3 had no stop codons and remained in frame with V and J, and every other rearrangement was called non-productive. Following IMGT convention, CDR3 was defined as the stretch from the second conserved V-encoded cysteine to the conserved J-encoded phenylalanine. In an earlier analysis of around 600 of the donors, sequences lacking an unambiguous match to a single V gene segment were excluded. In an earlier analysis of 587 of the donors, a V segment was called functional when productive rearrangements were above 56.7%, and segregating when the standard deviation between donors exceeded 5%. A statistical classification framework was built to diagnose cytomegalovirus status from the catalog of TCR beta chain sequences. A later analysis assigned V and J genes by comparing TCR nucleotide sequences with IMGT/GENE-DB human TR gene sequences. The TCRdist pipeline was used in a later analysis to assign CDR3 sequences and most-parsimonious VDJ recombination scenarios. In a later analysis, each TCR beta chain was defined by its CDR3 amino acid sequence together with its V-gene family, and reads lacking a unique V-gene family were excluded. In a later analysis, 450 to 600 highly shared, low-generation-probability nucleotide sequences were removed to address suspected cross-contamination and a sequencing artifact. For each public chain, a later analysis derived a clonal expansion index from normalized ranks of inferred template counts within each repertoire. In a later analysis, generation probabilities were computed using a VDJ recombination model fitted to out-of-frame rearrangements, and the results were checked against IGoR. In a later analysis, TCR-TCR, TCR-HLA and TCR-CMV co-occurrence was scored with hypergeometric tests, and a repertoire-size bias correction was applied to TCR pairs. In a later analysis, false discovery rates were estimated by permuting HLA or CMV assignments 20 times. In a later analysis, co-occurring TCRs were grouped using DBSCAN, and TCRdist sequence similarity was added for clustering within HLA-allele-positive subsets. Repertoires with fewer than 30,000 or more than 120,000 public chains, plus five repertoires with anomalous nucleotide sharing, were excluded from co-occurrence clustering. Drawn from immuneACCESS, this table holds only the in-frame rearrangements with V and J called that TCRdb kept. Clones are partly lost; checked studies trace under half to an unresolved V gene and leave the rest unexplained. V and J calls and clone size are those listed in that table; D and trimming were worked out from the DNA. Counted in this sample were hundreds of thousands of clones; roughly 90% of them appeared once. Jointly, the top ten make up less than 2.5% of the sample.

The cohort was made up of 650 to 700 healthy bone marrow donors. All cohort members were sampled while nominally healthy, although unrecorded immune exposures were likely present. The donor tested CMV seronegative and was one of the 352 seronegative cohort members. Every donor gave a peripheral blood sample, and the peripheral blood mononuclear cells from that sample were used for TCR beta sequencing. Genomic DNA was extracted from the blood cell samples with the Qiagen DNeasy Blood Extraction Kit. This chain is built from TRBV2 and TRBJ2-4, with 7 middle bases fitting TRBD1. This clonotype was sampled from a woman younger than 30 in good health and CMV-seronegative. The sequenced sample was PBMCs. The CDR3 reads CASSSDRVGKNIQYF. The nucleotide sequence is given as TGTGCCAGCAGTTCAGACAGGGTTGGCAAAAACATTCAGTACTTC.